These 24 T cell receptor beta chains were sequenced from one sample in a study of Graves' ophthalmopathy and Graves' hyperthyroidism listed by TCRdb under 2018. Sequencing was performed on an Illumina HiSeq 2000. For repertoire sequencing, TCR beta CDR3 regions were amplified from RNA transcripts. The first round was an RT-PCR using HTBI primers with the Qiagen OneStep RT-PCR kit, and this first round was followed by a second-round multiplex PCR, then size selection and purification. The public reads were reprocessed in TCRdb via fastp at Q25 and MiXCR, keeping in-frame beta chains. Each entry is one CDR3 protein sequence, shown with its most common DNA and genes. This sample gives tens of thousands of distinct CDR3 sequences in total; roughly half of them show up just once. The ten top clones hold roughly 5% of the sample. The specimen sequenced was peripheral blood. These receptors were collected from an adult woman with Graves' ophthalmopathy.

In its sample, this clonotype was seen many times. The gene calls are TRBV19 and TRBJ1-5, with a weak D call TRBD1 (5 bases). V lost 4 bases and J 2 bases, leaving 15 bases between the germline ends. CDR3 length: 16 residues. CDR1 and CDR2 (germline): LNHDA, SQIVND (reference sequence). The chain's CDR3 is CASSTNPGQGNQPQHF. CDR3 DNA: TGTGCCAGTAGTACCAACCCGGGGCAGGGCAATCAGCCCCAGCATTTT.

This clonotype was counted at least ten times. The rearrangement links TRBV7-6 to TRBJ2-1; a weak D match, TRBD1 (5 bases). CDR1 and CDR2 (germline): SGHVS, FNYEAQ. This CDR3 comprises 12 residues. V dropped 1 base and J dropped 8 bases, with 6 bases sitting between them. The CDR3 bases are TGTGCCAGCAGCTTAGTAGGGGATGAGCAGTTCTTC. It specifies CASSLVGDEQFF.

This clonotype was recorded at least ten times. This sequence joins TRBV20-1 and TRBJ2-5, with 7 bases matching TRBD2. The CDR3 length is 15 residues. With V trimmed by 0 bases and J by 2 bases, 6 bases remained unmatched. CDR1 is DFQATT, CDR2 SNEGSKA, per germline (reference sequence). The CDR3 region is CSARDSRGEQETQYF. Here the CDR3 DNA reads TGCAGTGCTAGAGATTCCCGGGGGGAACAAGAGACCCAGTACTTC.

This clonotype was observed once. This sequence may be a read error, since a much larger clone differs from it by one base. V is TRBV28 and J is TRBJ2-2, with D perhaps TRBD2 (5 bases). Per the germline V gene, CDR1 is MDHEN and CDR2 is SYDVKM. V was clipped by 7 bases and J by 5 bases, with 17 bases between them. The CDR3 is 15 residues long. Here the CDR3 reads CASIKGVRFTGELFF. As DNA, the CDR3 is TGTGCCAGCATTAAGGGAGTTAGGTTTACCGGGGAGCTGTTTTTT.

There are many counts of this clonotype. The chain is built from TRBV24-1 and TRBJ1-4, with TRBD1 matching 7 bases. Germline V gene sequence: CDR1 KGHDR, CDR2 SFDVKD. The V and J ends lost 3 bases and 7 bases, in that order; junction bases with no gene match: 7. The CDR3 has 15 amino acids. The CDR3 reads CATSDPQGGGEKLFF. For the CDR3, the DNA is TGTGCCACCAGTGATCCCCAGGGGGGAGGTGAAAAACTGTTTTTT.

As to this clonotype: Its ends do not fully match the called genes, so a read error is possible. The genes are TRBV5-4 and TRBJ1-1; 7 bases agree with TRBD1. Germline loops: CDR1 SGHNT, CDR2 YYREEE (reference sequence). The CDR3 is made up of 16 amino acids. The CDR3 nucleotides read TGTGCCAGCAGCCGGGAGCAGGGGGTTTGGGACACTGAAGCTTTCTTC. Amino acids: CASSREQGVWDTEAFF.

This clonotype came up once. The junction differs from germline at one of its ends, possibly a read error. The chain carries TRBV7-7 and TRBJ2-1; TRBD1 agrees at 10 bases. This CDR3 region has 14 residues. The germline CDR1 and CDR2 sequences are SSHAT and FNYEAQ (reference sequence). The CDR3 DNA reads as TGTGCTAGCAGCACCGGACAGGGGGGGAATGAGCAGTTCTTC. Translated: CASSTGQGGNEQFF.

This clonotype was recorded once. The chain employs TRBV7-2 and TRBJ2-3; 14 nucleotides line up with TRBD2. Germline V lookup: CDR1 SGHTA, CDR2 FQGNSA. The CDR3 has 15 residues. After removal of 8 bases from V and 4 bases from J, the junction contained 5 bases not matched to a gene. The CDR3 reads CASGGLAGAADTQYF. The DNA for the CDR3 is TGTGCCAGCGGGGGACTAGCGGGAGCGGCAGATACGCAGTATTTT.

This chain connects TRBV7-9 to TRBJ2-6; D might be TRBD2 (5 bases). The CDR3 sequence is 16 residues long. V lost 4 bases and J lost 1, with 11 bases in between. Germline-derived CDR1 and CDR2 are SEHNR and FQNEAQ (reference sequence). CDR3 nucleotide sequence: TGTGCCAGCAGCTCCGTGGACTTATCTGGGGCCAACGTCCTGACTTTC. Its protein is CASSSVDLSGANVLTF.

The chain links TRBV10-1 to TRBJ2-3; D perhaps matches TRBD2 (5 bases). V was clipped by 4 bases and J by 0 bases, with 5 bases between them. The CDR3 is made up of 13 amino acids. The V gene's germline CDR1 is WNHNN and CDR2 SYGVQD (reference sequence). CDR3 region: CASSGTSTDTQYF. The CDR3 coding sequence is TGCGCCAGCAGTGGGACTAGCACAGATACGCAGTATTTT.

This clonotype was found many times. The chain links TRBV5-1 to TRBJ1-1, with no clear D. The V end was cut by 0 bases, the J end by 1 base, with 7 bases between. Germline V CDR1 and CDR2: SGHRS, YFSETQ. The CDR3 has 14 amino acids. The CDR3 nucleotides read TGCGCCAGCAGCTTGGGGGGTTGGAACACTGAAGCTTTCTTT. Its protein product is CASSLGGWNTEAFF.

At least ten counts were recorded for this clonotype. The chain has TRBV28 and TRBJ1-5, with 8 bases that match TRBD1. In germline, CDR1 is MDHEN, CDR2 SYDVKM. The CDR3 spans 13 residues. V shed 6 bases and J 7 bases; nucleotides not matched to a gene: 5. The CDR3 DNA follows: TGTGCCAGCAGCCCCAGGGGGCCCCAGCCCCAGCATTTT. Translating it yields CASSPRGPQPQHF.

This clonotype was observed at least ten times. This chain uses TRBV19 with TRBJ1-2; TRBD1 matches at 8 bases. In germline, CDR1 is LNHDA, CDR2 SQIVND (reference sequence). Trimming at V came to 6 bases and at J to 4 bases, leaving 10 bases not matched to a gene. This CDR3 region has 15 residues. Here the CDR3 DNA reads TGTGCCAGTAGCTACCCCAGGGGGCGCGCCTATGGCTACACCTTC. Protein sequence: CASSYPRGRAYGYTF.

Notes on this clonotype: One junction end does not reproduce the germline sequence, and a read error may be involved. The chain is built from TRBV11-3 and TRBJ2-7, with D possibly TRBD2 on 6 matching bases. The CDR3 is 13 residues long. CDR1 is SGHNT, CDR2 YENEEA, per germline. DNA of the CDR3: TGTGCCAGCGGCTTAGCTGGGGGGTACGAGCAGTGCTTC. Encoded protein: CASGLAGGYEQCF.

This chain links TRBV10-3 with TRBJ2-5, with a tentative D call TRBD2 (6 bases). In germline, CDR1 is ENHRY, CDR2 SYGVKD. The CDR3 consists of 14 residues. Trimming removed 6 bases at V and 5 bases at J, with 16 bases between. Here the CDR3 reads CAISGSKGNETQYF. The CDR3 DNA follows: TGTGCCATCAGCGGGAGTAAAGGCAATGAGACCCAGTACTTC.

This clonotype came up many times. The chain links TRBV9 to TRBJ2-5; D not resolved. Germline CDR1 SGDLS, CDR2 YYNGEE. This CDR3 spans 13 amino acids. Deletions cut 3 bases from V and 4 bases from J, with 10 bases between. For the CDR3, the DNA is TGTGCCAGCAGCGCCGGCTTGGGAGAGACCCAGTACTTC. Translating gives CASSAGLGETQYF.

A word on this clonotype: The junction and the germline gene differ at one end; a read error may be behind it. The chain uses TRBV5-8 and TRBJ2-1; D is possibly TRBD1 (6 bases). CDR3 size: 17 residues. Germline-derived CDR1 and CDR2 are SGHTS and YDEGEE. The CDR3 region is CASSLAGTPVPYNEQLF. In DNA form, the CDR3 reads TGTGCCAGCAGCTTGGCCGGGACACCGGTCCCCTACAATGAGCAGTTATTC.

This chain links TRBV7-2 with TRBJ2-4; 8 bases are a match to TRBD2. V lost 0 bases to trimming and J lost 9 bases; unmatched junction nucleotides: 4. Germline V CDR1 and CDR2: SGHTA, FQGNSA. This CDR3 has 14 amino acids. The CDR3 reads CASSLATGGSIQYF. CDR3 sequence (DNA): TGTGCCAGCAGCTTAGCAACGGGGGGGAGCATTCAGTACTTC. Using reference TRBV7-2 and TRBJ2-4 for the parts outside the CDR3, the full variable domain is GAGVSQSPSNKVTEKGKDVELRCDPISGHTALYWYRQSLGQGLEFLIYFQGNSAPDKSGLPSDRFSAERTGGSVSTLTIQRTQQEDSAVYLCASSLATGGSIQYFGAGTRLSVL.

Points on this clonotype: A single base separates this from a much larger clone, so it may be a read error. The limits of the CDR3 on the DNA are not certain, so only TCRdb's listed CDR3 is given. V and J are TRBV5-1 and TRBJ1-4; TRBD1 is taken as the D call from the table, unchecked against the DNA. The CDR3 spans 16 residues, counting both ends. Germline V CDR1 and CDR2: SGHRS, YFSETQ. The CDR3 spells CASSFGAGTPNGKLVF.

This clonotype has at least ten counts. The genes are TRBV11-2 and TRBJ1-5; D gene unclear. Germline V gene sequence: CDR1 SGHAT, CDR2 FQNNGV. Trimming took 5 bases from V and 6 from J, leaving 8 bases between them. This CDR3 spans 12 amino acids. The CDR3 sequence: CASSLGGQPQHF. Here the CDR3 DNA reads TGTGCCAGCAGCCTAGGAGGTCAGCCCCAGCATTTT.

This clonotype was seen repeatedly, ten times or more. V usage is TRBV2 and J usage is TRBJ2-7; D remains ambiguous. Per the germline V gene, CDR1 is SNHLY and CDR2 is FYNNEI. The V end lost 8 bases, the J end lost 5 bases, and 13 bases lay between the germline ends. The CDR3 length is 12 residues. The CDR3 region is CASSRFSDEQYF. Here the CDR3 DNA reads TGTGCCAGCTCAAGGTTCAGTGACGAGCAGTACTTC.

With respect to this clonotype: A much larger clone differs by one base, so this may be a read error. This chain uses TRBV6-2 or TRBV6-3 with TRBJ2-2; 9 bases match TRBD2. CDR1 and CDR2 (germline): MNHEY, SVGEGT. CDR3 length: 16 amino acids. CDR3 in amino acids: CASSYVAGAPTGEPFF. Written as DNA, the CDR3 is TGTGCCAGCAGTTACGTAGCGGGAGCCCCCACCGGGGAGCCGTTTTTT.

About this clonotype: Being one base from a much bigger clone, this may be a read error. The CDR3 sequence: CASSPRYTSTDTQCF. CDR3 DNA sequence: TGTGCCAGCAGCCCTCGATATACTAGCACAGATACGCAGTGTTTT. The chain uses TRBV6-2 or TRBV6-3 and TRBJ2-3; D possibly corresponds to TRBD2 (6 bases). This CDR3 spans 15 amino acids. The germline V gene has CDR1 MNHEY and CDR2 SVGEGT.

The chain is built from TRBV29-1 and TRBJ2-7, with TRBD1 identical over 7 bases. The V segment lost 7 bases and the J segment 3 bases; nucleotides outside the gene matches: 6. CDR1 and CDR2 from the germline V gene are SQVTM and ANQGSEA. The CDR3 is 12 amino acids. CDR3 amino acids: CSGGTANYEQYF. The CDR3 DNA sequence: TGCAGCGGGGGGACAGCAAACTACGAGCAGTACTTC.